Listed below are T cell receptor beta chains from one sample, sequenced in a study of blood T cell repertoires in COVID-19. TCRdb keeps only in-frame clones here, not all; method: immunoSEQ multiplex PCR. The sample has about 140,000 clones; roughly 80% are singletons. Sequenced: peripheral blood. The receptors stem from a human donor in a cohort sampled during active COVID-19. CDR3s include the opening cysteine and the closing phenylalanine or tryptophan. A D gene is named only where the DNA matches it firmly. Expanded clones are given a class, and other clones once, few, many or no size at all.

CDR3 protein: CASTVGPGLAGTLLF
CDR3 DNA: TGTGCCAGTACCGTAGGACCGGGACTAGCGGGGACACTTCTCTTC
V gene: TRBV19
D gene: TRBD2
J gene: TRBJ2-7
clone size: .

CDR3 protein: CASSSSTGTHSPLHF
CDR3 DNA: TGTGCCAGCAGCTCGAGCACCGGGACACATTCACCCCTCCACTTT
V gene: TRBV11-2
D gene: .
J gene: TRBJ1-6
clone size: .

CDR3 protein: CASSLATSGRYNEQFF
CDR3 DNA: TGTGCCAGCAGCTTGGCGACTAGCGGGCGGTACAATGAGCAGTTCTTC
V gene: TRBV5-4
D gene: TRBD2
J gene: TRBJ2-1
clone size: .

CDR3 protein: CASSLGQIVYEQYF
CDR3 DNA: TGCGCCAGCAGCCTAGGACAGATAGTCTACGAGCAGTACTTC
V gene: TRBV5-1
D gene: .
J gene: TRBJ2-7
clone size: .

CDR3 protein: CASSSGAEGAEAFF
CDR3 DNA: TGTGCCAGCAGCTCAGGGGCGGAAGGAGCTGAAGCTTTCTTT
V gene: TRBV2
D gene: .
J gene: TRBJ1-1
clone size: .

CDR3 protein: CATSDSRGRGNEQFF
CDR3 DNA: TGTGCCACCAGTGATTCCAGGGGGCGCGGCAATGAGCAGTTCTTC
V gene: TRBV24-1
D gene: TRBD1
J gene: TRBJ2-1
clone size: .

CDR3 protein: CASSFSGGINEQFF
CDR3 DNA: TGTGCCAGCAGTTTCAGCGGGGGGATCAATGAGCAGTTCTTC
V gene: TRBV11-2
D gene: TRBD2
J gene: TRBJ2-1
clone size: .

CDR3 protein: CASSERVNTEAFF
CDR3 DNA: TGTGCCAGCAGCGAGAGGGTAAACACTGAAGCTTTCTTT
V gene: TRBV7-9
D gene: .
J gene: TRBJ1-1
clone size: once

CDR3 protein: CASRYEGQGNEKLFF
CDR3 DNA: TGTGCCAGTCGGTACGAGGGACAGGGGAATGAAAAACTGTTTTTT
V gene: TRBV6-5
D gene: TRBD1
J gene: TRBJ1-4
clone size: .

CDR3 protein: CASSVTQGTTEAFF
CDR3 DNA: TGTGCCAGCAGCGTAACTCAGGGGACCACTGAAGCTTTCTTT
V gene: TRBV9
D gene: .
J gene: TRBJ1-1
clone size: .

CDR3 protein: CASSLGTDYEQYF
CDR3 DNA: TGCGCCAGCAGCTTGGGGACAGACTACGAGCAGTACTTC
V gene: TRBV5-1
D gene: .
J gene: TRBJ2-7
clone size: .

CDR3 protein: CASSGTTKNTGELFF
CDR3 DNA: TGCGCCAGCTCCGGGACTACTAAAAACACCGGGGAGCTGTTTTTT
V gene: TRBV5-1
D gene: TRBD2
J gene: TRBJ2-2
clone size: .

CDR3 protein: CAISDPSSGGGAGTQYF
CDR3 DNA: TGTGCCATCAGTGACCCTTCTAGCGGGGGGGGCGCAGGCACGCAGTATTTT
V gene: TRBV10-3
D gene: TRBD2
J gene: TRBJ2-3
clone size: .

CDR3 protein: CASSRGKQSKNIQYF
CDR3 DNA: TGTGCCAGCAGTCGGGGGAAACAGTCCAAAAACATTCAGTACTTC
V gene: TRBV6-5
D gene: .
J gene: TRBJ2-4
clone size: .

CDR3 protein: CASKPTVSRNQPQHF
CDR3 DNA: TGTGCCAGTAAACCGACAGTGTCACGCAATCAGCCCCAGCATTTT
V gene: TRBV19
D gene: .
J gene: TRBJ1-5
clone size: .

CDR3 protein: CASTPRGGETQYF
CDR3 DNA: TGTGCCAGCACCCCCAGAGGGGGAGAGACCCAGTACTTC
V gene: TRBV12-3/TRBV12-4
D gene: .
J gene: TRBJ2-5
clone size: .

CDR3 protein: CASSSLRGGSDTQYF
CDR3 DNA: TGTGCCAGCAGCTCTCTTAGGGGGGGGTCAGACACGCAGTATTTT
V gene: TRBV7-6
D gene: .
J gene: TRBJ2-3
clone size: .

CDR3 protein: CASSLLRKRGSTDTQYF
CDR3 DNA: TGTGCCAGCAGTCTACTCCGGAAGCGGGGGAGCACAGATACGCAGTATTTT
V gene: TRBV2
D gene: TRBD2
J gene: TRBJ2-3
clone size: .

CDR3 protein: CASSRSGLAGGGEQFF
CDR3 DNA: TGTGCCAGCAGCCGGTCGGGACTAGCGGGGGGGGGTGAGCAGTTCTTC
V gene: TRBV3-1/TRBV3-2
D gene: TRBD2
J gene: TRBJ2-1
clone size: once

CDR3 protein: CASSLGEGIGTGELFF
CDR3 DNA: TGTGCCAGCAGCTTAGGAGAGGGAATCGGCACCGGGGAGCTGTTTTTT
V gene: TRBV11-3
D gene: .
J gene: TRBJ2-2
clone size: .

CDR3 protein: CASSKDTDYGYTF
CDR3 DNA: TGCGCCAGCAGTAAAGACACAGACTATGGCTACACCTTC
V gene: TRBV10-1
D gene: .
J gene: TRBJ1-2
clone size: .

CDR3 protein: CASSWGRQSLPQETQYF
CDR3 DNA: TGCGCCAGCAGCTGGGGAAGACAGTCACTACCCCAAGAGACCCAGTACTTC
V gene: TRBV4-1
D gene: .
J gene: TRBJ2-5
clone size: .

CDR3 protein: CASSFIRANTEAFF
CDR3 DNA: TGTGCCAGCAGTTTCATCAGGGCGAACACTGAAGCTTTCTTT
V gene: TRBV28
D gene: .
J gene: TRBJ1-1
clone size: .

CDR3 protein: CASSLGTEQYF
CDR3 DNA: TGCGCCAGCAGCTTGGGGACAGAGCAGTACTTC
V gene: TRBV5-1
D gene: .
J gene: TRBJ2-7
clone size: .